This TCR beta chain was observed in a study of T cells in Graves' hyperthyroidism and ophthalmopathy (dated by TCRdb to between 2019 and 2020). For the wider study: Peripheral blood was collected at initial diagnosis, before any treatment. A discovery cohort of 95 to 100 patients, roughly 40 with Graves' ophthalmopathy and 57 with stable Graves' hyperthyroidism, was used to find distinguishing TCR V-J signatures. Prospective prediction of ophthalmopathy was tested in an independent validation cohort of 18 to 20 hyperthyroidism patients and 15 to 17 patients who later progressed to ophthalmopathy. For training and testing, the 110 or so patients in the discovery cohort were randomly divided in a 7:3 ratio. The study also compared thyroid tissue and blood T-cell repertoires from 5 to 7 Graves' hyperthyroidism patients. After blood sampling, hyperthyroidism patients were treated with methimazole at a starting dose of 30 mg daily, and ophthalmopathy patients were treated with high-dose intravenous methylprednisolone. According to the paper, TCR Vbeta CDR3 sequencing was carried out on more than 120 peripheral blood samples, which came from more than 40 ophthalmopathy, around 75 hyperthyroidism and about 17 progressor patients. Results the study describes overall, beyond this receptor: Blood samples also contained most of the expanded thyroid clonotypes (frequency above 0.001), which suggests that blood repertoires may reflect thyroid immune responses. In cross-validation, a model built on a 13 V-J signature told ophthalmopathy apart from stable hyperthyroidism with 85% to 90% sensitivity and 81% to 82% specificity, and in testing the same model reached 80%/75%. No statistical method was used to fix the sample size in advance, and group allocation was not hidden from the investigators. In validation, the model predicted progression to ophthalmopathy a median of roughly 6.1 months before onset, with about 64% sensitivity and almost 75% specificity.

Graves' hyperthyroidism was defined as stable when no progression to ophthalmopathy occurred over 18 months of follow-up. Hyperthyroidism patients were aged 18 to 65 years and newly diagnosed, with disease duration of less than 2 months. Exclusion was applied to patients with uncontrolled infections, other autoimmune diseases, pregnancy or lactation. Clinical symptoms, serum thyroxine and TRAb, thyroid ultrasound, and orbital computed tomography formed the basis for the diagnoses. PBMCs were separated from 7.5 to 10 ml of fresh peripheral blood using Ficoll-Paque density gradient centrifugation. Total RNA was extracted with Trizol reagent, and quality was checked on an Agilent 2100 Bioanalyzer. This clonotype came up a few times. This clone's antigen is unknown. No much larger clone is present one base from it, and per-base qualities are unavailable. The TCR beta CDR3 regions were amplified from RNA transcripts. A first-round RT-PCR of the TCR CDR3 used the HTBI primer set with the Qiagen OneStep RT-PCR kit. A second multiplex PCR round built the libraries, followed by size selection and purification. Paired-end sequencing of the libraries was performed with 100 bp reads on an Illumina HiSeq2000. From the authors' description of their analysis: SOAPnuke was used to process the raw data, removing reads that contained adapters or uncalled bases, had a mean Phred below 15, or lacked an exact match to the constant primer or identifier. High-quality paired reads were merged using COPE v1.2.5, and each unique nucleotide sequence was defined as a clonotype. Clonotypes were aligned to IMGT TRBV, TRBD and TRBJ reference segments using MiTCR v1.1. The analysis included only V-J combinations with a frequency above 0.0001, which together covered around 99% of the repertoires. A TCS score was defined as the ratio between F50 (clonal expansion) and ExV (chaos), using BLOSUM62-based TCRdist between CDR3 peptides within each V-J. Welch's t-statistics and random forest reduced around 520 V-J features to around 14, which were used in a naive Bayes classifier (R e1071). Clones were called with MiXCR by TCRdb after fastp trimmed the public reads at Q25, and only in-frame beta chains were retained. Here each entry gathers all rows of one CDR3 protein and keeps the most common genes and DNA. What appears here as the V and J calls and clone size reflects TCRdb's work, not the paper's. This sample has about half a million distinct CDR3 sequences in its table, and about a fifth of those were observed once. 26% of the sample goes to the ten largest clones.

The germline V gene provides CDR1 MDHEN and CDR2 SYDVKM. The cysteine opens and the phenylalanine closes a CDR3 of 13 amino acids. Just the 39-base CDR3 DNA is kept, in frame starting at base 1. V is clipped by 5 bases and J by 5 bases, and the sequence between their germline boundaries is 12 bases long. The chain is encoded by TRBV28 joined to TRBJ1-1, with the D gene too uncertain to name. The receptor was isolated from a man younger than 30 with Graves' hyperthyroidism. Sequencing was performed on blood. The bases read TGTGCCAGCAGTCCCAGTTTGTGGACTGAAGCTTTCTTT. This encodes CASSPSLWTEAFF.